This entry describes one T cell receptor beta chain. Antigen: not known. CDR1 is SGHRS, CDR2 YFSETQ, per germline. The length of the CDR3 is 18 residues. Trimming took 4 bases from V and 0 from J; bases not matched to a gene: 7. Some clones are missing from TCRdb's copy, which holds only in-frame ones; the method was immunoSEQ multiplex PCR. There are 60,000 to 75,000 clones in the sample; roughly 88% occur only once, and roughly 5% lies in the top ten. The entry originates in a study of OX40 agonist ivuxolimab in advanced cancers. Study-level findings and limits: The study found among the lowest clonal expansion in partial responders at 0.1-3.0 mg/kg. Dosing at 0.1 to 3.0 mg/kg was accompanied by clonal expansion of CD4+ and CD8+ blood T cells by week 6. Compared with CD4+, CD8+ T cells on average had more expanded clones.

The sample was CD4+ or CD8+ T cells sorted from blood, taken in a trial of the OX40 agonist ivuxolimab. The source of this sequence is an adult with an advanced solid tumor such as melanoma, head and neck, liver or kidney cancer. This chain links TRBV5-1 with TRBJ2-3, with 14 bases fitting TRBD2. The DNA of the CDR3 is TGCGCCAGCAGCGGGGGACTAGCGGGGGAGACTAGCACAGATACGCAGTATTTT. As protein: CASSGGLAGETSTDTQYF. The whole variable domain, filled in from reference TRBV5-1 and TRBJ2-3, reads KAGVTQTPRYLIKTRGQQVTLSCSPISGHRSVSWYQQTPGQGLQFLFEYFSETQRNKGNFPGRFSGRQFSNSRSEMNVSTLELGDSALYLCASSGGLAGETSTDTQYFGPGTRLTVL.